Detailed here is one TCR beta chain. The antigen is undetermined. This record comes from a study of cytomegalovirus exposure and HLA in healthy donors. Background on the study: A subsequent analysis reported that the 110 or so validation repertoires were produced on the same platform that had also been used for the roughly 670 first-cohort repertoires.

TCRdb's table, derived via immunoSEQ multiplex PCR, lists solely in-frame clones and lacks some. Of 200,000 to 250,000 clones listed, about 90% are singletons. Study-wide findings and caveats: Rare TCR sequences dominated, though some public TCRs recurred in many donors. Under in vitro conditions, a few CMV-associated chains were confirmed as specific for CMV antigens. Altogether, 160 or so TCR beta chains were recorded as cytomegalovirus-associated.

V shed 1 base, J shed 3 bases, and the junction held 5 bases outside the gene matches. Germline V gives CDR1 LNHNV, CDR2 YYDKDF (reference sequence). This CDR3 region has 16 residues. The rearrangement joins TRBV15 to TRBJ2-7, with 11 bases fitting TRBD2. The sequence derives from a woman between 18 and 30 years old in good health and CMV-seronegative. What was sequenced was PBMCs. CDR3 in amino acids: CATSRGGTSGHYEQYF. DNA for the CDR3: TGTGCCACCAGCAGAGGAGGGACTAGCGGACACTACGAGCAGTACTTC.